This T cell receptor (beta chain) was observed in a study of blood T cell repertoires in COVID-19 (dated by TCRdb to the early 2020s). For context, the study as a whole: The collaborator samples originated in the United States, Italy and Spain and spanned the acute and convalescent phases of COVID-19. Where available, HLA class I and class II types were obtained from metadata supplied by the sample provider rather than from assay-based typing. Deeply sampled blood TCRbeta repertoires from subjects exposed to, actively infected with, or recovered from COVID-19 were included in the dataset. The samples were drawn from two sources: the first 160 participants of the ongoing ImmuneRACE study, and approximately 1,300 subjects contributed by 6 global collaborators. The prospective study material was composed of cDNA or gDNA derived from T cells, B-cell-depleted T cells, or PBMCs. A de-identified subject ID, COVID-19 status, age in years and sex were almost always included in the sample metadata. A freely available public database, intended as a resource for researchers studying the immune response to SARS-CoV-2, is where the repertoires were released.

The immunoSEQ Assay, a bias-controlled multiplex PCR, was used to amplify TCRbeta CDR3 regions from genomic DNA. On the study's bioinformatics: Within the assay, amplification of reference gene primers was used to estimate how many nucleated cells each sample contained. Sequence reads were collapsed and filtered to measure the absolute abundance of every unique TCRbeta CDR3 rearrangement. For each sample, productive Simpson clonality was calculated as the square root of Simpson's diversity index across productive rearrangements. Here the immuneACCESS table is served through TCRdb, limited to in-frame sequences with V and J called. Missing clones are a known gap in these copies; in checked studies unresolved V genes cover under half, and the rest lacks a known reason. V and J calls and clone size come straight from that table; D and trimming were deduced from the DNA. Counted in this sample were 80,000 to 95,000 clones; 87% of them appeared once. About 17% of the sample is in the top ten clones.

Concerning this clone: Its antigen is still unknown. No base qualities exist here, and no much larger clone lies one base off it.

Relative to germline, V is 0 bases shorter and J is 4 bases shorter, with 15 bases between their ends. The germline V gene (reference sequence) gives CDR1 as LGHDT and CDR2 as YNNKEL. Including the terminal cysteine and phenylalanine, the CDR3 comprises 16 residues. Of all the DNA, just the CDR3 is kept, 48 bases in frame from base 1. Each collaborating institution followed its own protocols to collect whole blood in K2EDTA tubes. Collaborator samples were shipped for TCRbeta analysis as frozen whole blood, isolated PBMCs, or DNA extracted from either sample type. Findings and caveats that apply to the study as a whole: The amount of clinical and demographic metadata varied by source and participant and was provided uncurated.

The sequencing sample was made of peripheral blood. The rearranged chain carries TRBV3-1 (or the pseudogene TRBV3-2) and TRBJ1-2; too little of a D gene remains to name it. The source of this sequence is a human donor in a cohort sampled during active COVID-19. The DNA sequence follows: TGTGCCAGCAGCCAAGAACTTGGGTTTGCAGGCTATGGCTACACCTTC. Protein translation: CASSQELGFAGYGYTF.